This T cell receptor (beta chain) was sequenced during a study of beta chain features in type 1 diabetes. Study observations and caveats: The naive, central memory and Treg TCRB repertoires looked more alike in patients than they did in healthy donors. Insertion counts at VDJ junctions were lower in type 1 diabetes patients, who also showed more deletions there. Across all four CD4+ subsets, people with type 1 diabetes showed modestly shorter TCRB CDR3s.

This clone was observed a handful of times. Its antigen remains unidentified. V lost 5 bases, J lost 7 bases, and 9 bases lay in between. The CDR3 has 11 amino acids. Per germline, CDR1 DFQATT and CDR2 SNEGSKA (reference sequence). What was sequenced were expressed TCRB transcripts, since all of the isolated RNA had been reverse transcribed. Sequencing was performed with immunoSEQ multiplex PCR; in TCRdb, only in-frame clones are kept and a portion is missing. The table includes roughly 130,000 clones, 15% to 20% detected once. The receptor comes from a man aged 30 to 45 with type 1 diabetes. V and J are TRBV20-1 and TRBJ2-1; a weak D match, TRBD1 (6 bases). Material for sequencing was central memory CD4+ T cells from blood. The CDR3: CSARGGNEQFF. The CDR3 region has the DNA TGCAGTGCTCGAGGGGGTAATGAGCAGTTCTTC.